This T cell receptor beta chain was sequenced for a study of identical twins. In the case of this clonotype: Its antigen remains unidentified.

Everyone who gave samples was a healthy Caucasian. The CDR3 extends over 13 amino acids. Germline V lookup: CDR1 LGHNA, CDR2 YSLEER. V was pared by 0 bases and J by 8 bases, with 10 bases between. The study's findings and limits: Beta clonotypes that were abundant in cord blood contained fewer insertions, a pattern absent from memory repertoires.

TCRdb passed the 5' RACE reads through MiXCR, listing each CDR3 protein once. This sample has 500,000 or so distinct CDR3 sequences, with 13% to 15% found just once. These records were also assigned to another study, of yellow fever vaccine responses in identical twins.

The sample was CD4+ T cells sorted from blood. The chain recombines TRBV4-3 with TRBJ1-2; no definite D call. The clonotype was recovered from a woman between 18 and 29 years old in good health. CDR3 sequence (DNA): TGCGCCAGCAGCCAAGAGTTCGGATGGGGCTACACCTTC. Its translation: CASSQEFGWGYTF.